A single sample gave rise to the 5 T cell receptor beta chains below, sequenced in a study of Graves' ophthalmopathy and Graves' hyperthyroidism. Scientists amplified the TCR beta CDR3 regions from RNA transcripts. Second-round multiplex PCR followed a first-round RT-PCR using HTBI primers. One entry per CDR3 protein, called by TCRdb with MiXCR from the multiplex PCR reads. The sample lists over 650,000 distinct CDR3 sequences, over 40% occurring once. The sequencing sample was made of peripheral blood. These receptor sequences come from an adult man with Graves' ophthalmopathy.

This clonotype was counted at least ten times. The chain has TRBV4-1 and TRBJ2-7; 7 bases map to TRBD1. The CDR3 is 14 residues long. Trimming took 2 bases from V and 2 from J; bases not matched to a gene: 3. Per the germline V gene, CDR1 is MGHRA and CDR2 is YSYEKL. The CDR3 nucleotides are TGCGCCAGCAGCCAACGGGACAGCACCTACGAGCAGTACTTC. The encoded protein is CASSQRDSTYEQYF.

This clonotype was counted a few times. The CDR3 bases are TGTGCCAGCAGCTTATCATACGCTGAAAAACTGTTTTTT. Translation: CASSLSYAEKLFF. The chain employs TRBV5-5 and TRBJ1-4; D call uncertain. This CDR3 contains 13 residues. The germline V and J ends were trimmed by 2 bases and 7 bases, with 9 bases remaining between them. Looked up from germline, CDR1 is SGHKS and CDR2 is YYEKEE (reference sequence).

This clonotype was seen just once. This chain uses TRBV29-1 with TRBJ1-1; 7 bases are shared with TRBD1. The CDR3 is 11 residues long. Trimming took 8 bases from V and 4 from J; bases not matched to a gene: 4. Germline CDR1 reads SQVTM; CDR2 reads ANQGSEA. The CDR3 loop reads CSLAGGTEAFF. The CDR3 DNA sequence: TGCAGCTTGGCAGGGGGCACTGAAGCTTTCTTT.

The V gene is TRBV19, the J gene TRBJ2-7, with D perhaps TRBD1 (6 bases). Looked up from germline, CDR1 is LNHDA and CDR2 is SQIVND (reference sequence). V lost 6 bases, J lost 3 bases, and 15 bases lay in between. This CDR3 spans 14 amino acids. The CDR3 is CASSKGHPLYEQYF. The CDR3 nucleotides read TGTGCCAGTAGCAAGGGACACCCTCTCTACGAGCAGTACTTC. Full variable domain (rest looked up from reference TRBV19 and TRBJ2-7): DGGITQSPKYLFRKEGQNVTLSCEQNLNHDAMYWYRQDPGQGLRLIYYSQIVNDFQKGDIAEGYSVSREKKESFPLTVTSAQKNPTAFYLCASSKGHPLYEQYFGPGTRLTVT.

The sample holds a few counts of this clonotype. The rearrangement joins TRBV29-1 to TRBJ2-3; no firm D call. There are 12 residues in the CDR3. CDR1 is SQVTM and CDR2 is ANQGSEA in the germline V gene. V was shortened by 6 bases and J by 6 bases, with 13 bases between the two germline ends. CDR3 residues: CSVPHPEDTQYF. In DNA form, the CDR3 reads TGCAGCGTCCCACATCCCGAGGATACGCAGTATTTT.